This T cell receptor (beta chain) was sequenced during a study of post-analysis software for immune sequencing data. Background on the study: The study covered relapsing-remitting, secondary progressive and progressive-relapsing courses of multiple sclerosis. Overall study findings and caveats: A significant reduction in normalized Chao1 diversity was observed in multiple sclerosis patients versus controls. In patients, about 5 TRBV segments were more frequent than in controls, with TRBV5-6, TRBV5-1 and TRBV20-1 among them.

Sequencing libraries made from TCR beta cDNA carried unique molecular identifiers. The source material, 1 to 10 million T cells, gave rise to roughly 500,000 cDNA molecules. TCRdb reprocessed the PCR reads via MiXCR and lists one record per CDR3 protein. The sample lists about 200,000 distinct CDR3 sequences, over 25% occurring once. Many counts were recorded for this clonotype. Its antigen is undetermined. Looked up from germline, CDR1 is LNHNV and CDR2 is YYDKDF (reference sequence). V gave up 11 bases and J gave up 6 bases; unmatched junction bases: 11. CDR3 length: 14 amino acids. The TCR originated in a girl between 2 and 17 years old with multiple sclerosis. Sequenced sample: blood. The rearrangement joins TRBV15 to TRBJ2-1; 9 nucleotides line up with TRBD2. This chain's CDR3 is CASKKSSGANEQFF. The CDR3 region has the DNA TGTGCCTCTAAAAAGTCTAGCGGGGCCAATGAGCAGTTCTTC.